This is a list of T cell receptor beta chains from one sample in a study of cytomegalovirus exposure and HLA in healthy donors. This table comes from immunoSEQ multiplex PCR, and its TCRdb copy is limited to in-frame clones, with some not included. The sample lists some 110,000 clones; roughly 72% were seen once. The sequencing input was PBMCs. The receptors here all came from a woman aged 18-30 years in good health and CMV-seropositive. CDR3s include the opening cysteine and the closing phenylalanine or tryptophan. Fields, in order: CDR3 protein, CDR3 DNA, D gene, clone size, V gene, J gene. The D gene is left open where the match is weak. Expanded clones are given a class, and other clones once, few, many or no size at all.

CDR3aa: CASSPGNSWVEQYF; CDR3nt: TGCGCCAGCAGCCCCGGGAATTCTTGGGTGGAGCAGTACTTC; d_gene: -; abundance: -; v_gene: TRBV5-1; j_gene: TRBJ2-7
CDR3aa: CASSLPDDRGYGYTF; CDR3nt: TGTGCCAGCAGCTTACCAGACGACAGGGGCTATGGCTACACCTTC; d_gene: TRBD1; abundance: -; v_gene: TRBV7-9; j_gene: TRBJ1-2
CDR3aa: CASSSSGQGARGYTF; CDR3nt: TGTGCCAGCAGTTCCTCAGGACAGGGGGCGCGGGGCTACACCTTC; d_gene: TRBD1; abundance: -; v_gene: TRBV28; j_gene: TRBJ1-2
CDR3aa: CASSFLGGSSYEQYF; CDR3nt: TGTGCCAGCAGTTTCCTGGGTGGGAGCTCCTACGAGCAGTACTTC; d_gene: -; abundance: -; v_gene: TRBV28; j_gene: TRBJ2-7
CDR3aa: CASSPGDSGSMQYF; CDR3nt: TGTGCCAGCAGCCCGGGGGACTCTGGTTCGATGCAGTACTTC; d_gene: -; abundance: once; v_gene: TRBV11-3; j_gene: TRBJ2-7
CDR3aa: CAISPRLAGDYEQYF; CDR3nt: TGTGCCATCTCCCCCAGACTAGCGGGAGACTACGAGCAGTACTTC; d_gene: TRBD2; abundance: -; v_gene: TRBV10-3; j_gene: TRBJ2-7
CDR3aa: CASLTTSGSTDTQYF; CDR3nt: TGTGCCAGCTTAACGACTAGCGGAAGCACAGATACGCAGTATTTT; d_gene: TRBD2; abundance: -; v_gene: TRBV18; j_gene: TRBJ2-3
CDR3aa: CASSEAFGQGFFYEQYF; CDR3nt: TGTGCCAGCAGTGAAGCTTTTGGACAGGGGTTTTTCTACGAGCAGTACTTC; d_gene: TRBD1; abundance: -; v_gene: TRBV6-1; j_gene: TRBJ2-7
CDR3aa: CASSKQGEGTEAFF; CDR3nt: TGTGCCAGCAGCAAACAAGGGGAGGGCACTGAAGCTTTCTTT; d_gene: -; abundance: -; v_gene: TRBV5-5; j_gene: TRBJ1-1
CDR3aa: CASSLSRGDRSYNSPLHF; CDR3nt: TGTGCCAGCAGCTTATCGAGAGGGGACAGAAGCTATAATTCACCCCTCCACTTT; d_gene: TRBD1; abundance: -; v_gene: TRBV13; j_gene: TRBJ1-6
CDR3aa: CASSPVYGYTF; CDR3nt: TGTGCCAGCAGCCCCGTTTATGGCTACACCTTC; d_gene: -; abundance: few; v_gene: TRBV6-5; j_gene: TRBJ1-2
CDR3aa: CASGFGGQIQGPDGYTF; CDR3nt: TGTGCTAGTGGTTTTGGCGGTCAAATACAGGGACCAGATGGCTACACCTTC; d_gene: -; abundance: -; v_gene: TRBV12-5; j_gene: TRBJ1-2
CDR3aa: CSVEDSAPGVDTQYF; CDR3nt: TGCAGCGTTGAAGACAGCGCCCCGGGGGTAGATACGCAGTATTTT; d_gene: -; abundance: -; v_gene: TRBV29-1; j_gene: TRBJ2-3
CDR3aa: CASSKEGWELFF; CDR3nt: TGTGCCAGCAGCAAAGAGGGGTGGGAGCTGTTTTTT; d_gene: -; abundance: -; v_gene: TRBV21-1; j_gene: TRBJ2-2
CDR3aa: CAWGTSGSGGEQYF; CDR3nt: TGTGCCTGGGGGACTAGCGGGAGTGGAGGAGAGCAGTACTTC; d_gene: TRBD2; abundance: -; v_gene: TRBV30; j_gene: TRBJ2-7
CDR3aa: CASSVEELSYEQYF; CDR3nt: TGTGCCAGCAGCGTAGAGGAGCTCTCCTACGAGCAGTACTTC; d_gene: -; abundance: -; v_gene: TRBV9; j_gene: TRBJ2-7
CDR3aa: CATQEGSQETQYF; CDR3nt: TGTGCCACCCAAGAGGGTTCACAAGAGACCCAGTACTTC; d_gene: -; abundance: -; v_gene: TRBV15; j_gene: TRBJ2-5
CDR3aa: CASSGGLADYEQYF; CDR3nt: TGTGCCAGCAGTGGCGGACTAGCGGATTACGAGCAGTACTTC; d_gene: TRBD2; abundance: -; v_gene: TRBV6-4; j_gene: TRBJ2-7
CDR3aa: CASSLGSRGYGYTF; CDR3nt: TGTGCCAGCAGTTTAGGTTCCAGGGGCTATGGCTACACCTTC; d_gene: -; abundance: few; v_gene: TRBV28; j_gene: TRBJ1-2
CDR3aa: CASSPSRLASTDTQYF; CDR3nt: TGTGCCAGCAGCCCCTCGAGACTAGCCAGCACAGATACGCAGTATTTT; d_gene: TRBD2; abundance: -; v_gene: TRBV9; j_gene: TRBJ2-3
CDR3aa: CASALGGVNTEAFF; CDR3nt: TGTGCTAGTGCCCTGGGGGGGGTGAACACTGAAGCTTTCTTT; d_gene: -; abundance: once; v_gene: TRBV12-5; j_gene: TRBJ1-1
CDR3aa: CASSQGLAGGLGSYNEQFF; CDR3nt: TGTGCCAGCAGCCAGGGACTAGCGGGAGGCCTAGGCTCCTACAATGAGCAGTTCTTC; d_gene: TRBD2; abundance: -; v_gene: TRBV13; j_gene: TRBJ2-1
CDR3aa: CASRKRENTEAFF; CDR3nt: TGTGCCAGCAGAAAACGGGAGAACACTGAAGCTTTCTTT; d_gene: -; abundance: -; v_gene: TRBV6-5; j_gene: TRBJ1-1
CDR3aa: CSVEPGDRPYGYTF; CDR3nt: TGCAGCGTCGAACCGGGGGACAGACCCTATGGCTACACCTTC; d_gene: TRBD1; abundance: -; v_gene: TRBV29-1; j_gene: TRBJ1-2
CDR3aa: CASSFPSGANQYF; CDR3nt: TGTGCCAGCAGTTTCCCTAGCGGGGCAAACCAGTACTTC; d_gene: TRBD2; abundance: -; v_gene: TRBV28; j_gene: TRBJ2-5
CDR3aa: CASSDPDSLNEQFF; CDR3nt: TGTGCCAGCAGCGACCCGGACAGTTTAAATGAGCAGTTCTTC; d_gene: -; abundance: -; v_gene: TRBV7-2; j_gene: TRBJ2-1
CDR3aa: CAISETPLAGGDTQYF; CDR3nt: TGTGCCATCAGTGAGACCCCTTTGGCGGGAGGAGATACGCAGTATTTT; d_gene: TRBD2; abundance: -; v_gene: TRBV10-3; j_gene: TRBJ2-3
CDR3aa: CASSKGQGGEKLFF; CDR3nt: TGTGCCAGCAGTAAGGGACAGGGAGGCGAAAAACTGTTTTTT; d_gene: TRBD1; abundance: -; v_gene: TRBV6-5; j_gene: TRBJ1-4
CDR3aa: CASSPLLAGETQYF; CDR3nt: TGTGCTAGCAGCCCGCTCCTAGCGGGAGAGACCCAGTACTTC; d_gene: TRBD2; abundance: -; v_gene: TRBV7-7; j_gene: TRBJ2-5
CDR3aa: CASSLTGTIGTYEQYF; CDR3nt: TGTGCCAGCAGTTTAACAGGAACCATAGGGACCTACGAGCAGTACTTC; d_gene: -; abundance: few; v_gene: TRBV28; j_gene: TRBJ2-7
CDR3aa: CASSDLDHEQYF; CDR3nt: TGTGCCAGCAGCGACCTAGACCACGAGCAGTACTTC; d_gene: -; abundance: once; v_gene: TRBV7-9; j_gene: TRBJ2-7
CDR3aa: CASSQGRVTGYTF; CDR3nt: TGTGCCAGCAGCCAAGGCAGGGTTACTGGCTACACCTTC; d_gene: -; abundance: -; v_gene: TRBV14; j_gene: TRBJ1-2
CDR3aa: CAISESRQSNTEAFF; CDR3nt: TGTGCCATCAGTGAGTCAAGACAGTCCAACACTGAAGCTTTCTTT; d_gene: -; abundance: -; v_gene: TRBV10-3; j_gene: TRBJ1-1
CDR3aa: CASSLAGQSSYNEQFF; CDR3nt: TGTGCCAGCAGCTTAGCGGGACAGAGCTCCTACAATGAGCAGTTCTTC; d_gene: TRBD1; abundance: -; v_gene: TRBV7-8; j_gene: TRBJ2-1
CDR3aa: CASSLVQGEYEQYF; CDR3nt: TGTGCCAGCAGCTTGGTACAGGGCGAATACGAGCAGTACTTC; d_gene: -; abundance: -; v_gene: TRBV13; j_gene: TRBJ2-7
CDR3aa: CASSQRDRGYEQYF; CDR3nt: TGTGCCAGCAGTCAAAGGGACAGGGGTTACGAGCAGTACTTC; d_gene: TRBD1; abundance: -; v_gene: TRBV6-1; j_gene: TRBJ2-7
CDR3aa: CASTGQNTGELFF; CDR3nt: TGTGCCAGCACCGGACAGAACACCGGGGAGCTGTTTTTT; d_gene: -; abundance: -; v_gene: TRBV6-5; j_gene: TRBJ2-2
CDR3aa: CASSIERGFSYNEQFF; CDR3nt: TGTGCCAGTAGTATAGAGCGGGGATTCTCCTACAATGAGCAGTTCTTC; d_gene: -; abundance: -; v_gene: TRBV19; j_gene: TRBJ2-1